The next 14 T cell receptor beta chains were all read from a single sample in a study of T cell responses to AZD1222 COVID-19 vaccine (dated by TCRdb to the early 2020s). The library was built by means of the immunoSEQ multiplex PCR assay. As stored in TCRdb, this immuneACCESS dataset retains in-frame rearrangements with V and J assigned. A fraction of the clones does not appear; measured against another copy, unresolved V genes explain less than half of the discrepancy, and the remainder lacks a known reason. This sample lists over 100,000 clones; approximately 90% were detected once. Over 1.5% of the sample rests with the top ten. This specimen's time point label, per the study, means: baseline before first vaccination. Material: peripheral blood, obtained on day 0 of AZD1222 vaccination. All receptors come from an adult in good health.

V gene TRBV5-1 combines with J gene TRBJ1-1; 10 bases map to TRBD1. With V trimmed by 4 bases and J by 11 bases, 5 bases remained unmatched. From germline, CDR1 is SGHRS and CDR2 YFSETQ. This CDR3 contains 12 residues. CDR3 in DNA: TGCGCCAGCAGCGGGGGGACAGGGGACGCTTTCTTT. Translation: CASSGGTGDAFF.

This rearrangement joins TRBV19 to TRBJ1-4, with 8 bases matching TRBD1. Losses at the gene ends were 6 bases for V and 7 bases for J; bases not matched to a gene: 7. This CDR3 is 14 amino acids long. In germline, CDR1 is LNHDA, CDR2 SQIVND (reference sequence). Written as DNA, the CDR3 is TGTGCCAGTAGCCGGACAGGGAATGCTGAAAAACTGTTTTTT. Residues: CASSRTGNAEKLFF.

The chain has TRBV7-8 and TRBJ2-2; 10 nucleotides line up with TRBD2. Germline V lookup: CDR1 SGHVS, CDR2 FQNEAQ. The J segment lost 0 bases and the V segment lost 10 bases, leaving 11 bases of the junction unmatched. The CDR3 length is 17 residues. CDR3 in DNA: TGTGCCACCAAACAGGGGACTAGCGTCGCGAACACCGGGGAGCTGTTTTTT. Encoded protein: CATKQGTSVANTGELFF. Full variable domain (outside the CDR3, taken from reference TRBV7-8 and TRBJ2-2): GAGVSQSPRYKVAKRGQDVALRCDPISGHVSLFWYQQALGQGPEFLTYFQNEAQLDKSGLPSDRFFAERPEGSVSTLKIQRTQQEDSAVYLCATKQGTSVANTGELFFGEGSRLTVL.

V usage is TRBV3-1 (or the pseudogene TRBV3-2) and J usage is TRBJ1-5, with a possible D match to TRBD1 (6 bases). This CDR3 comprises 17 residues. Looked up from germline, CDR1 is LGHDT and CDR2 is YNNKEL (reference sequence). The V end was cut by 3 bases, the J end by 0 bases, with 15 bases between. In nucleotides, the CDR3 is TGTGCCAGCAGCCACGGACAGCCATCCTATAGCAATCAGCCCCAGCATTTT. It translates to CASSHGQPSYSNQPQHF.

V usage is TRBV7-2 and J usage is TRBJ1-4, with D tentatively TRBD1 (5 bases). The CDR3 totals 13 residues. Trimming removed 4 bases from V and 8 bases from J, with 11 bases in between. Per germline, CDR1 SGHTA and CDR2 FQGNSA. This CDR3 reads CASSYWGGEKLFF. CDR3 DNA sequence: TGTGCCAGCAGCTACTGGGGCGGAGAAAAACTGTTTTTT.

This chain links TRBV6-5 with TRBJ1-2, with 9 positions matching TRBD1. Germline trimming cut 4 bases from V and 5 bases from J; bases unmatched to any gene: 8. This CDR3 is 15 amino acids long. CDR1 and CDR2 (germline): MNHEY, SVGAGI. In DNA, the CDR3 is TGTGCCAGCAGTTGTCCGGGACAGGGTTGTTATGGCTACACCTTC. Amino acids: CASSCPGQGCYGYTF.

The chain links TRBV18 to TRBJ1-3; D is unclear. CDR1 is KGHSH, CDR2 LQKENI, per germline. With 0 bases removed from V and 4 bases from J, the gap between germline ends came to 4 bases. The CDR3 totals 13 residues. The CDR3 nucleotides read TGTGCCAGCTCACCACCGTCCGGAAACACCATATATTTT. This gives the protein CASSPPSGNTIYF.

This chain connects TRBV24-1 to TRBJ2-5, with 7 bases matching TRBD2. The CDR3 runs to 17 residues. CDR1 is KGHDR, CDR2 SFDVKD, per germline. J lost 1 base, V lost 5 bases, and 12 bases had no gene match. CDR3 nucleotide sequence: TGTGCCACCAGTGGTCACCGGGCTAGCGGCATCCAAGAGACCCAGTACTTC. Encoded protein: CATSGHRASGIQETQYF.

The rearrangement links TRBV5-4 to TRBJ1-2; D is possibly TRBD1 (6 bases). Germline V lookup: CDR1 SGHNT, CDR2 YYREEE (reference sequence). Trimming shortened V by 4 bases and J by 0 bases, and 16 bases separated the two germline ends. This CDR3 spans 16 amino acids. As DNA, the CDR3 is TGTGCCAGCAGCGATGCCCGGACAGCCACTAACTATGGCTACACCTTC. Protein: CASSDARTATNYGYTF.

The chain combines TRBV1 with TRBJ2-7. TRBV1 has pseudogene status. The CDR3 sequence is 17 residues long. CDR3 DNA sequence: TGCACCAGCAGCCACCTATGGTCGGGGACCCCCCACTACGAGCAGTACGTC. Encoded protein: CTSSHLWSGTPHYEQYV.

This chain connects TRBV7-8 to TRBJ2-5; TRBD2 is a possible D gene (6 bases). V dropped 5 bases and J dropped 5 bases, with 12 bases sitting between them. This CDR3 is built from 13 residues. Germline V gene lookup returns CDR1 SGHVS and CDR2 FQNEAQ. The CDR3 loop reads CASSRGIPETQYF. The CDR3 nucleotides read TGTGCCAGCAGCCGCGGGATTCCGGAGACCCAGTACTTC.

The V gene is TRBV7-8, the J gene TRBJ2-5; 10 bases agree with TRBD1. Losses at the gene ends were 4 bases for V and 3 bases for J; bases not matched to a gene: 2. CDR3 length: 14 amino acids. Germline CDR1 is SGHVS and CDR2 is FQNEAQ. The CDR3 sequence is CASSWGQGKETQYF. The CDR3 DNA reads TGTGCCAGCAGCTGGGGACAGGGGAAAGAGACCCAGTACTTC.

Details on this clone: This specimen includes other DNA sequences encoding the same CDR3. The chain joins TRBV20-1 to TRBJ1-1, with D unresolved. V shed 0 bases and J shed 5 bases, with 4 bases lying between them. This CDR3 is built from 11 residues. The germline gives CDR1 DFQATT, CDR2 SNEGSKA (reference sequence). The CDR3 DNA is TGCAGTGCTAGAGAGGGGACTGAAGCTTTCTTT. It codes for CSAREGTEAFF.

This chain uses TRBV20-1 with TRBJ1-2; weak D call: TRBD1 (5 bases). The CDR3 consists of 11 residues. In germline, CDR1 is DFQATT, CDR2 SNEGSKA (reference sequence). Trimming removed 6 bases from V and 8 bases from J, with 13 bases in between. In DNA form, the CDR3 reads TGCAGTGCACGGGACGATTGGGGCTACACCTTC. This gives the protein CSARDDWGYTF.